These 8 T cell receptor beta chains were all obtained from the same sample, sequenced in a study of cytomegalovirus exposure and HLA in healthy donors. 60 Vbeta and 13 Jbeta primers were used in PCR. Profiled with immunoSEQ multiplex PCR; TCRdb holds only in-frame clones, not every one. The data show roughly 190,000 clones, approximately 85% seen once. Sequences were obtained from PBMCs. The origin of the receptors is a young man in good health and CMV-seronegative.

The J gene is TRBJ2-5, the V gene TRBV6-5; 8 nucleotides line up with TRBD1. The V gene's germline CDR1 is MNHEY and CDR2 SVGAGI. The CDR3 has 14 residues. V lost 4 bases to trimming and J lost 3 bases; unmatched junction nucleotides: 4. The CDR3 spells CASSFVGQEETQYF. In nucleotides, the CDR3 is TGTGCCAGCAGTTTCGTGGGACAGGAAGAGACCCAGTACTTC.

The rearrangement uses TRBV4-3 and TRBJ2-3; TRBD2 matches at 15 bases. The CDR3 contains 17 residues. Trimming removed 4 bases from V and 6 bases from J; junction bases left unmatched: 8. Per germline, CDR1 LGHNA and CDR2 YSLEER. The CDR3 is CASSPRTSGRAGDTQYF. As DNA, the CDR3 is TGCGCCAGCAGCCCCCGGACTAGCGGGAGGGCCGGGGATACGCAGTATTTT.

The rearrangement links TRBV10-3 to TRBJ2-3, with 10 nucleotides matching TRBD2. This CDR3 is built from 15 residues. The germline gives CDR1 ENHRY, CDR2 SYGVKD. V shed 2 bases, J shed 3 bases, and the junction held 2 bases outside the gene matches. CDR3 DNA: TGTGCCATCAGTGAGACTAGCGGGGCAACAGATACGCAGTATTTT. Protein: CAISETSGATDTQYF.

This chain connects TRBV5-4 to TRBJ2-7, with TRBD2 matching over 15 bases. The CDR3 has 17 residues. The V gene's germline CDR1 is SGHNT and CDR2 YYREEE (reference sequence). Losses at the gene ends were 4 bases for V and 4 bases for J; bases not matched to a gene: 9. As DNA, the CDR3 is TGTGCCAGCAGCAACGGACTAGCGGGGGGGCCTGGGTACGAGCAGTACTTC. Its translation is CASSNGLAGGPGYEQYF.

The V and J genes are TRBV5-1 and TRBJ2-3, with unresolved D. With 1 base removed from V and 6 bases from J, the gap between germline ends came to 6 bases. Germline loops: CDR1 SGHRS, CDR2 YFSETQ. CDR3 size: 12 residues. The chain's CDR3 is CASSLSGDTQYF. The CDR3 DNA reads TGCGCCAGCAGCTTGTCCGGGGATACGCAGTATTTT.

The CDR3 spells CASSIRLSSGGGQPQHF. CDR3 bases: TGTGCCAGTAGTATACGTCTCTCATCGGGGGGAGGTCAGCCCCAGCATTTT. V gene TRBV19 combines with J gene TRBJ1-5; TRBD1 might be the D (5 bases). Germline V gives CDR1 LNHDA, CDR2 SQIVND (reference sequence). CDR3 length: 17 amino acids. The ends were cut back, 2 bases at V and 6 bases at J, with 20 bases in the middle.

The chain uses TRBV28 and TRBJ2-7; the D gene is possibly TRBD2 (6 bases). The CDR3 has 14 amino acids. Trimming removed 1 base at V and 3 bases at J, with 10 bases between. CDR1 and CDR2 (germline): MDHEN, SYDVKM. The CDR3 is CASSLLKEGYEQYF. Written as DNA, the CDR3 is TGTGCCAGCAGTTTATTGAAGGAGGGCTACGAGCAGTACTTC.

The chain carries TRBV5-5 and TRBJ2-7; D is perhaps TRBD2 (5 bases). The germline V gene has CDR1 SGHKS and CDR2 YYEKEE (reference sequence). Trimming stripped 0 bases from V and 4 bases from J, with 20 bases between. The length of the CDR3 is 17 residues. CDR3 in amino acids: CASSLVGRSDGVYEQYF. In DNA form, the CDR3 reads TGTGCCAGCAGCTTGGTTGGGCGTAGCGATGGGGTTTACGAGCAGTACTTC.